This T cell receptor beta chain was recovered during a study of PD-L1 blockade in urothelial cancer. Study in general: Patients began atezolizumab, 1,200 mg intravenously every 3 weeks, in the mid-2010s. The median number of T cells present in blood samples was about 140,000.

Specified time point: peripheral blood 6 weeks after treatment start. Germline CDR1 is SQVTM and CDR2 is ANQGSEA. The CDR3 runs to 16 residues. With 5 bases removed from V and 2 bases from J, the gap between germline ends came to 22 bases. Spike-ins of synthetic TCR analog templates went into each PCR. Generated by immunoSEQ multiplex PCR, the TCRdb table keeps only in-frame clones and is missing some. The data show 45,000 to 60,000 clones, 70% to 90% seen once. The sample was PBMCs, taken around atezolizumab (anti-PD-L1) treatment. This clonotype was obtained from a man in his fifties or sixties with urothelial cancer. This chain joins TRBV29-1 and TRBJ2-7; TRBD1 might be the D (5 bases). The chain's CDR3 is CSVTRTDLGPAYEQYF. The CDR3 DNA follows: TGCAGCGTTACCCGGACGGATCTGGGGCCGGCCTACGAGCAGTACTTC.